Sequencing of this T cell receptor (beta chain) was carried out in a study of T cells after yellow fever vaccination. Looking at the study overall: Libraries from low-cell-number fractions were prepared with the SMART-Seq v4 Ultra Low Input RNA kit.

The 5'RACE template-switching step produced TCR cDNA and added a universal primer site and UMIs. Via MiXCR, TCRdb re-called the 5' RACE reads, giving one row per CDR3 protein. The sample yields 250,000 or so distinct CDR3 sequences, about 7% seen once. General study results and limits: Peaking faster, on day 5 versus 15, the secondary response was nonetheless weaker. Contaminating bulk clonotypes could be abundant in FACS-sorted repertoires.

There are a few counts of this clonotype. Its target is unknown. From germline, CDR1 is KGHSH and CDR2 LQKENI. This CDR3 is 14 amino acids long. V lost 6 bases to trimming and J lost 0 bases, with 8 bases between them. V is TRBV18 and J is TRBJ2-2, with D unresolved. This specimen consisted of CD4+ T cells sorted from PBMCs, obtained on the day of the yellow fever booster vaccination. This receptor was identified in a man aged 25-40 years who received the YFV17D yellow fever vaccine. DNA for the CDR3: TGTGCCAGCTCCCCTGACACGAACACCGGGGAGCTGTTTTTT. It translates to CASSPDTNTGELFF.